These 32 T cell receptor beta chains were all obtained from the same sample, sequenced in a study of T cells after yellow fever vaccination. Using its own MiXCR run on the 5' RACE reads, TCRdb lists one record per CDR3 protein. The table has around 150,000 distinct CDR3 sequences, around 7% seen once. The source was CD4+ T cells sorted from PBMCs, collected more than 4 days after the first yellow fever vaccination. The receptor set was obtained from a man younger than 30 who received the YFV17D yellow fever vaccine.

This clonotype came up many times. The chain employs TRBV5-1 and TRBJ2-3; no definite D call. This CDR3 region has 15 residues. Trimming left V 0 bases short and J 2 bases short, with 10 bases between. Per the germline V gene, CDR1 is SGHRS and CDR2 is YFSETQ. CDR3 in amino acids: CASSLDGNPTDTQYF. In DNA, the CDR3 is TGCGCCAGCAGCTTGGACGGCAACCCCACAGATACGCAGTATTTT.

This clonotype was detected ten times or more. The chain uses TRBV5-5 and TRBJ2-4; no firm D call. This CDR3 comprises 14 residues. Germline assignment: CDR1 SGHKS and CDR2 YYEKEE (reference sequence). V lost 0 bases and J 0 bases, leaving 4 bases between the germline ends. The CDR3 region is CASSLGVAKNIQYF. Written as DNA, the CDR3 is TGTGCCAGCAGCTTGGGTGTAGCCAAAAACATTCAGTACTTC. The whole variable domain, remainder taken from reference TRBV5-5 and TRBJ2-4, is DAGVTQSPTHLIKTRGQQVTLRCSPISGHKSVSWYQQVLGQGPQFIFQYYEKEERGRGNFPDRFSARQFPNYSSELNVNALLLGDSALYLCASSLGVAKNIQYFGAGTRLSVL.

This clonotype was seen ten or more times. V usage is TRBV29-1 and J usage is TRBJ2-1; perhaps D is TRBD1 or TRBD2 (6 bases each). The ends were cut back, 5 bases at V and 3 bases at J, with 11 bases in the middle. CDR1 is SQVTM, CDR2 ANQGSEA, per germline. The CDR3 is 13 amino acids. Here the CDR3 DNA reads TGCAGCGTTCGGGGGCGTCTCTACAATGAGCAGTTCTTC. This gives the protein CSVRGRLYNEQFF.

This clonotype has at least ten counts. The DNA for the CDR3 is TGCGCCAGCAGCAGTACACGGGGGGGAGGAAATACGCAGTATTTT. Protein product: CASSSTRGGGNTQYF. The chain uses TRBV5-1 and TRBJ2-3; 8 bases agree with TRBD2. The trim removed 4 bases at V and 7 bases at J, leaving 11 bases unmatched. The length of the CDR3 is 15 residues. Germline CDR1 reads SGHRS; CDR2 reads YFSETQ.

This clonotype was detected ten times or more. The CDR3 reads CASSFTPQGSGANVLTF. CDR3 DNA: TGTGCCAGCAGTTTCACCCCCCAGGGTTCTGGGGCCAACGTCCTGACTTTC. This chain uses TRBV6-5 with TRBJ2-6; a weak D match, TRBD1 (5 bases). The germline V and J ends were trimmed by 4 bases and 1 base, with 14 bases remaining between them. This CDR3 comprises 17 residues. Germline V gives CDR1 MNHEY, CDR2 SVGAGI.

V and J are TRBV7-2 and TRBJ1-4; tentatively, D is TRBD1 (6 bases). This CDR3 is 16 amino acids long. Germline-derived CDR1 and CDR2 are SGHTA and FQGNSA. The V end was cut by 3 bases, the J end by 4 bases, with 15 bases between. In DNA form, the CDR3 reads TGTGCCAGCAGCTTTCTACAGGGCCTCGGTAATGAAAAACTGTTTTTT. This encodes CASSFLQGLGNEKLFF.

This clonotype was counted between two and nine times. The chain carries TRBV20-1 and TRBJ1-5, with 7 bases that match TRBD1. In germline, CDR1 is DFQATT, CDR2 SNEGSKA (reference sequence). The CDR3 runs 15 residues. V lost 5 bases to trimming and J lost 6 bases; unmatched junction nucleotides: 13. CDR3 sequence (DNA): TGCAGTGCTGTGCGTCGGACAGGCCTCCCTCAGCCCCAGCATTTT. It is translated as CSAVRRTGLPQPQHF.

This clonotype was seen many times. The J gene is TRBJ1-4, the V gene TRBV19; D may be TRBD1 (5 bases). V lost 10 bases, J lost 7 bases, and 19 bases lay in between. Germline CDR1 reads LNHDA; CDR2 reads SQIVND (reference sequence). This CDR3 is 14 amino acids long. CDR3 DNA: TGTGCCACTACGGGACGGATACGGAGTGAAAAACTGTTTTTT. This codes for CATTGRIRSEKLFF. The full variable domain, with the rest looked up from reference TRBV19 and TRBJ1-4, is DGGITQSPKYLFRKEGQNVTLSCEQNLNHDAMYWYRQDPGQGLRLIYYSQIVNDFQKGDIAEGYSVSREKKESFPLTVTSAQKNPTAFYLCATTGRIRSEKLFFGSGTQLSVL.

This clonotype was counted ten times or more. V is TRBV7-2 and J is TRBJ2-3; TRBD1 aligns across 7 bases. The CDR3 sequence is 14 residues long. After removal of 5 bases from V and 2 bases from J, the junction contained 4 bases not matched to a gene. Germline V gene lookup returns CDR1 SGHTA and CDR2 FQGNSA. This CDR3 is CASSRTGPTDTQYF. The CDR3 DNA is TGTGCCAGCAGCCGGACAGGACCCACAGATACGCAGTATTTT.

The CDR3 reads CTCGVGETQYF. The CDR3 coding sequence is TGTACCTGCGGGGTCGGGGAGACCCAGTACTTC. This sequence joins TRBV3-1 and TRBJ2-5; weak D call: TRBD2 (6 bases). The V gene's germline CDR1 is LGHDT and CDR2 YNNKEL (reference sequence). The CDR3 consists of 11 residues.

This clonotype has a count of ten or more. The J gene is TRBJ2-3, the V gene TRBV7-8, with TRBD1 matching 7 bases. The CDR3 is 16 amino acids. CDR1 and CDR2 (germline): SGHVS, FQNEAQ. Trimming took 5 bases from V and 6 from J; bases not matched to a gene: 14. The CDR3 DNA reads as TGTGCCAGCAGCCACTCGACAGGGTTCGTTAGTGATACGCAGTATTTT. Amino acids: CASSHSTGFVSDTQYF.

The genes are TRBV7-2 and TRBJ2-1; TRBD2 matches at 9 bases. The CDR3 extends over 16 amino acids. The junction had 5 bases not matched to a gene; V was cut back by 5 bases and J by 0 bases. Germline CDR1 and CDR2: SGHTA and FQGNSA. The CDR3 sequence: CASSPIAGASYNEQFF. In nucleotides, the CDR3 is TGTGCCAGCAGCCCAATAGCGGGGGCCTCCTACAATGAGCAGTTCTTC.

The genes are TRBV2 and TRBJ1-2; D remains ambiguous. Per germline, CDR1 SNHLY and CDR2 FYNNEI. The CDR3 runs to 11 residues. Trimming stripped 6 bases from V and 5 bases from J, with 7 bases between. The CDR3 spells CASSPAYGYTF. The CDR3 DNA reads TGTGCCAGCAGCCCTGCATATGGCTACACCTTC.

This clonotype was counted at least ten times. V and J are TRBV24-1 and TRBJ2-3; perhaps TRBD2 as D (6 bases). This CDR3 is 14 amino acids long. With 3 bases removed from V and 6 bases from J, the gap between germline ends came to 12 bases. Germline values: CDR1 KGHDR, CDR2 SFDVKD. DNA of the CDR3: TGTGCCACCAGTGATAATAGTGCGGGGGATACGCAGTATTTT. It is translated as CATSDNSAGDTQYF.

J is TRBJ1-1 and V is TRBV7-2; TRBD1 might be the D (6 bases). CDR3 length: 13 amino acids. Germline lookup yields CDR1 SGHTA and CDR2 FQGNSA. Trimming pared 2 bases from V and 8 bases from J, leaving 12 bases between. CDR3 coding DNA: TGTGCCAGCAGCTTATCACAGGGAATAGAAGCTTTCTTT. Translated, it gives CASSLSQGIEAFF. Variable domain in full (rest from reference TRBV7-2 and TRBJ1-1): GAGVSQSPSNKVTEKGKDVELRCDPISGHTALYWYRQSLGQGLEFLIYFQGNSAPDKSGLPSDRFSAERTGGSVSTLTIQRTQQEDSAVYLCASSLSQGIEAFFGQGTRLTVV.

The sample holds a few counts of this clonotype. CDR3 DNA sequence: TGCAGTGCTAGTCCGGGACAGGGGGCCTATGAGCAGTTCTTC. This codes for CSASPGQGAYEQFF. This rearrangement joins TRBV20-1 to TRBJ2-1; 12 positions agree with TRBD1. The CDR3 loop spans 14 amino acids. With 3 bases clipped from V and 8 bases from J, the junction kept 5 bases outside the gene matches. Germline lookup yields CDR1 DFQATT and CDR2 SNEGSKA (reference sequence).

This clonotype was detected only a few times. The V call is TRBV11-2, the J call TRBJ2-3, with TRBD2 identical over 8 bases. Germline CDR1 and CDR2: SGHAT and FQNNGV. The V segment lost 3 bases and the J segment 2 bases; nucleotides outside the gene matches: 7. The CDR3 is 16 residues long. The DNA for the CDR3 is TGTGCCAGCAGCTTCCAGCGGGGGAGGATCACAGATACGCAGTATTTT. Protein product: CASSFQRGRITDTQYF. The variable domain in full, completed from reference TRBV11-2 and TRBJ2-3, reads EAGVAQSPRYKIIEKRQSVAFWCNPISGHATLYWYQQILGQGPKLLIQFQNNGVVDDSQLPKDRFSAERLKGVDSTLKIQPAKLEDSAVYLCASSFQRGRITDTQYFGPGTRLTVL.

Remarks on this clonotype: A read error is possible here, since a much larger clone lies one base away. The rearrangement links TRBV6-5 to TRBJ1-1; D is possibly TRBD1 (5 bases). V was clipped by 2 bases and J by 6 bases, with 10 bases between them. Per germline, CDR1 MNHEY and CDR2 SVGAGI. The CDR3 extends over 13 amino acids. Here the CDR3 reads CASSYPDSAEAFF. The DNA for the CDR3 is TGTGCCAGCAGTTACCCCGACAGTGCTGAAGCTTTCTTT.

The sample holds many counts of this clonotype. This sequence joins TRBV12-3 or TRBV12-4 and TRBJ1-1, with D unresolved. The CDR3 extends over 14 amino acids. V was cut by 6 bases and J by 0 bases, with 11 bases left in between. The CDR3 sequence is CASRAQTLNTEAFF. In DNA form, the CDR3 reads TGTGCCAGCAGGGCCCAGACCCTGAACACTGAAGCTTTCTTT.

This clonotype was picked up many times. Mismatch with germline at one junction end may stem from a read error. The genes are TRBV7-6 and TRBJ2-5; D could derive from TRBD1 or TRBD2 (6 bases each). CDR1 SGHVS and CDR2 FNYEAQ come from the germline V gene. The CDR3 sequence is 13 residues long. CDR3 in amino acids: CASSLGAGTSTCF. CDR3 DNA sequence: TGTGCCAGCAGCTTGGGGGCCGGGACTTCCACTTGCTTC.

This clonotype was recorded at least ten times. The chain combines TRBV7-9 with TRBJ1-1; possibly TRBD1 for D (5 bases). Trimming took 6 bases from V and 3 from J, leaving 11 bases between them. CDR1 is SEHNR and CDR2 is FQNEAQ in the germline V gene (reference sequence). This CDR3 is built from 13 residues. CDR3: CASRSGPYTEAFF. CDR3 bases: TGTGCCAGCAGATCGGGACCTTACACTGAAGCTTTCTTT.

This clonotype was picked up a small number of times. The CDR3 here is CASSQVTVREQFF. DNA for the CDR3: TGTGCCAGCAGCCAAGTAACAGTTCGTGAGCAGTTCTTC. The V and J genes are TRBV3-1 and TRBJ2-1, with D unresolved. The CDR3 covers 13 residues. Germline V gives CDR1 LGHDT, CDR2 YNNKEL (reference sequence). V lost 1 base to trimming and J lost 9 bases, with 10 bases between them.

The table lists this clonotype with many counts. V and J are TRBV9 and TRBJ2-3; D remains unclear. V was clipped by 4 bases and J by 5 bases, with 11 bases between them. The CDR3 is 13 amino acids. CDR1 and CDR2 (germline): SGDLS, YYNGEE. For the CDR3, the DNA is TGTGCCAGCAGCCCCAACACGGGAGATACGCAGTATTTT. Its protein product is CASSPNTGDTQYF.

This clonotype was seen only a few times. DNA for the CDR3: TGCGCCAGCCACACCGCCGGGGCGACGGCAGAGACCCAGTACTTC. The encoded protein is CASHTAGATAETQYF. This chain connects TRBV5-1 to TRBJ2-5; either TRBD1 or TRBD2 may fit D (5 bases each). Deletions cut 7 bases from V and 4 bases from J, with 20 bases between. The CDR3 loop spans 15 amino acids. From germline, CDR1 is SGHRS and CDR2 YFSETQ.

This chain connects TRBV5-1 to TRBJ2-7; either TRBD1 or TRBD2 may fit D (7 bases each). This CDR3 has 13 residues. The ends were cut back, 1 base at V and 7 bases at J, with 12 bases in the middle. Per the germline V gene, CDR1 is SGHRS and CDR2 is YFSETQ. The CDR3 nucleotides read TGCGCCAGCAGCTTGATCAGGGGGGGGGAGCAGTACGTC. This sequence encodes CASSLIRGGEQYV.

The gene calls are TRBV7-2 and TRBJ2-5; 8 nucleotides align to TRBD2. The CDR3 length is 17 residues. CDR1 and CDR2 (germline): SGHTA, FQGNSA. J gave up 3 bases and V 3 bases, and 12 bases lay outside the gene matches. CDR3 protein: CASSFSYRRGEKETQYF. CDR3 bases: TGTGCCAGCAGCTTCTCTTACAGGCGGGGGGAGAAAGAGACCCAGTACTTC.

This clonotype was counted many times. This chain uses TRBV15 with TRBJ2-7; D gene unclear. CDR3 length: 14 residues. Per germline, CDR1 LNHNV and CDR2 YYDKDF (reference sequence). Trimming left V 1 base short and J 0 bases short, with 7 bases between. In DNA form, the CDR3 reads TGTGCCACCAGCAGAGGATTTAGCTCCTACGAGCAGTACTTC. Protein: CATSRGFSSYEQYF.

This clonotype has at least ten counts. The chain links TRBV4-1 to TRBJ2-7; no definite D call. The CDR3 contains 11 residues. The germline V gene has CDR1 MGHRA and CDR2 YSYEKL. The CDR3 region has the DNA TGCTTTCCACCGGTGGGTGGCGAGCAGTACGTC. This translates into CFPPVGGEQYV.

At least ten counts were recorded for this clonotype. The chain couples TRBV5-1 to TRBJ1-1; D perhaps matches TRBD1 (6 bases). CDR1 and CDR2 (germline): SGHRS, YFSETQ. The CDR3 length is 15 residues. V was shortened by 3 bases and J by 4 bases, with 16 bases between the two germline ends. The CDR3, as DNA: TGCGCCAGCAGCTACAGACAGGCTGGGGCCACTGAAGCTTTCTTT. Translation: CASSYRQAGATEAFF.

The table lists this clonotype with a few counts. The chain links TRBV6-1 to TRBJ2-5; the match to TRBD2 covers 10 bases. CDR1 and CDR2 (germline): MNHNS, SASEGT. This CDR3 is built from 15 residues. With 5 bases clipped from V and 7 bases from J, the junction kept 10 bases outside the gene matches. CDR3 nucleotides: TGTGCCAGCAGTCCTAGCGGGGGAGTTCCTGTGACCCAGTACTTC. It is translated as CASSPSGGVPVTQYF.

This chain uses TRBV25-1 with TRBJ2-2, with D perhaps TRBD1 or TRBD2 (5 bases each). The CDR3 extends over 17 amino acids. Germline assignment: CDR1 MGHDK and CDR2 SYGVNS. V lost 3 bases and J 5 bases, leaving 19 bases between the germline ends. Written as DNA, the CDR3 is TGTGCCAGCAGTGATGTTTTGGGACGGTCGGGGACCGGGGAGCTGTTTTTT. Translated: CASSDVLGRSGTGELFF. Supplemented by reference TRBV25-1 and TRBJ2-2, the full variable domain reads EADIYQTPRYLVIGTGKKITLECSQTMGHDKMYWYQQDPGMELHLIHYSYGVNSTEKGDLSSESTVSRIRTEHFPLTLESARPSHTSQYLCASSDVLGRSGTGELFFGEGSRLTVL.

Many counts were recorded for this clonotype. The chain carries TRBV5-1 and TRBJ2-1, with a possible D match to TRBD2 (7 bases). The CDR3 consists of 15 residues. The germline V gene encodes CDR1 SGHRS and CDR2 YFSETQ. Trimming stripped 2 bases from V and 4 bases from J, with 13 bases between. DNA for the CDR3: TGCGCCAGCAGCTTCTGGGGGGGGCGTTACAATGAGCAGTTCTTC. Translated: CASSFWGGRYNEQFF.